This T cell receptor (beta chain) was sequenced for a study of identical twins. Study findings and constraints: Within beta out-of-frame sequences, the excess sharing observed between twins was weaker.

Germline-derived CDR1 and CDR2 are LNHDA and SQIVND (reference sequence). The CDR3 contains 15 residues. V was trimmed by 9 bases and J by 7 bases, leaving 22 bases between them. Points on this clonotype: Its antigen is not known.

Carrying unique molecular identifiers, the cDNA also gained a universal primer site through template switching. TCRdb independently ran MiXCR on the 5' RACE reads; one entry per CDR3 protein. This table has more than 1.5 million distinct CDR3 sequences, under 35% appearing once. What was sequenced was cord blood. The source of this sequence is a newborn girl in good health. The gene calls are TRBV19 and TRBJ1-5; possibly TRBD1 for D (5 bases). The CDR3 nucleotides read TGTGCCAGCCTGGGTTCAAAGGACACAACCCAGCCCCAGCATTTT. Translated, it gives CASLGSKDTTQPQHF.